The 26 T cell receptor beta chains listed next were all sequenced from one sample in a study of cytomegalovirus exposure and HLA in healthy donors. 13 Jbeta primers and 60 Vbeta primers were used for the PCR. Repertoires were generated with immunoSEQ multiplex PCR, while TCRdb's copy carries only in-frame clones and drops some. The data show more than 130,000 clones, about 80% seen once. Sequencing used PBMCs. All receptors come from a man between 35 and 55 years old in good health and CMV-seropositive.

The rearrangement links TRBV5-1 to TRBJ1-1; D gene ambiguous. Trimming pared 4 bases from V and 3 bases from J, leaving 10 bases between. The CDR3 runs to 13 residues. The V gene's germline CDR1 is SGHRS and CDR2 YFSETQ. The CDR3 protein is CASSPGFDTEAFF. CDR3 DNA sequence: TGCGCCAGCAGCCCGGGATTCGACACTGAAGCTTTCTTT.

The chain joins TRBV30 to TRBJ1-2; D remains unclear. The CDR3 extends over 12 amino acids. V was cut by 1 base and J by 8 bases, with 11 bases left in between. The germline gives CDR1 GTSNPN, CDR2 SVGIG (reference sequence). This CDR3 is CAWSASHTGYTF. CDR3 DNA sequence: TGTGCCTGGAGTGCCTCTCACACCGGCTACACCTTC.

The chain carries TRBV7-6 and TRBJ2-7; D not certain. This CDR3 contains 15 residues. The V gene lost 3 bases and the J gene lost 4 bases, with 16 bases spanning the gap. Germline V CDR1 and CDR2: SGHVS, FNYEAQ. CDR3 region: CASSFGQAIIYEQYF. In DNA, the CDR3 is TGTGCCAGCAGCTTTGGCCAGGCGATTATTTACGAGCAGTACTTC.

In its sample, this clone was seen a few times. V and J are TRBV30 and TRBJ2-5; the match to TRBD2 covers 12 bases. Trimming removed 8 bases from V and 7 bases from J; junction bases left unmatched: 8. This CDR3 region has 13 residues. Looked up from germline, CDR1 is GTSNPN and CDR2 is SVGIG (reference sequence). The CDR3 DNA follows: TGTGCCAGGGGGACTAGCGGGCTGGGGACCCAGTACTTC. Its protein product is CARGTSGLGTQYF.

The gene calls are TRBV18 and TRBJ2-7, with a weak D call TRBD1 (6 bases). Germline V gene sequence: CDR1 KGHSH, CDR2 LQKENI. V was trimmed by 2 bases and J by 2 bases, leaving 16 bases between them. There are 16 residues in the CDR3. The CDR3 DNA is TGTGCCAGCTCACCAAAAGGGGTACAGGGCACCTACGAGCAGTACTTC. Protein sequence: CASSPKGVQGTYEQYF.

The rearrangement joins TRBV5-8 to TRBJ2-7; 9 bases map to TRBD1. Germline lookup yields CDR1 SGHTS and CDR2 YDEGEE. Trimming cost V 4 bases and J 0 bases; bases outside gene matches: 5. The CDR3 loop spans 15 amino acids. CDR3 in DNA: TGTGCCAGCAGCCCGGACAGGGGTAGCTCCTACGAGCAGTACTTC. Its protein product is CASSPDRGSSYEQYF.

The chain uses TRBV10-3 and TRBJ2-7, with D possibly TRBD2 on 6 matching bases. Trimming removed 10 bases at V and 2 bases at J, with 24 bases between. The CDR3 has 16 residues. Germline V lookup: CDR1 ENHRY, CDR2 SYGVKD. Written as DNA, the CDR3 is TGTGCCACGCTTGGAGGGTCCCGGGACCTACCCTACGAGCAGTACTTC. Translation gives CATLGGSRDLPYEQYF.

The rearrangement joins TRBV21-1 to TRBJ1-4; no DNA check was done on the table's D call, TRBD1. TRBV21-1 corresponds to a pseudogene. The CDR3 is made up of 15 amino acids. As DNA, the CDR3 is TGTGCCAGCAGCCCGACCAGGGTCCGAAGTGAAAAACTGTTTTTT. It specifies CASSPTRVRSEKLFF.

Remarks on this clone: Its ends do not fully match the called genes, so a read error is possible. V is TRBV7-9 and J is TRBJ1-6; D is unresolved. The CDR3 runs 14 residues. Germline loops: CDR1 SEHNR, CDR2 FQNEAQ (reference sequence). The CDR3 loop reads CSSSPGITGQPLHF. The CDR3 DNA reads TGTTCCAGCAGCCCCGGGATTACCGGGCAACCCCTCCACTTT.

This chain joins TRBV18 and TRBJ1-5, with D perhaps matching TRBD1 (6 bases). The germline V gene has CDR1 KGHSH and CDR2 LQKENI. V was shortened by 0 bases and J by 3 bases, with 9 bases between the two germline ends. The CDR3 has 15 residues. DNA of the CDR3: TGTGCCAGCTCACCACCGACAGGAACCAATCAGCCCCAGCATTTT. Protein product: CASSPPTGTNQPQHF. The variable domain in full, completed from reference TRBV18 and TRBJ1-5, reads NAGVMQNPRHLVRRRGQEARLRCSPMKGHSHVYWYRQLPEEGLKFMVYLQKENIIDESGMPKERFSAEFPKEGPSILRIQQVVRGDSAAYFCASSPPTGTNQPQHFGDGTRLSIL.

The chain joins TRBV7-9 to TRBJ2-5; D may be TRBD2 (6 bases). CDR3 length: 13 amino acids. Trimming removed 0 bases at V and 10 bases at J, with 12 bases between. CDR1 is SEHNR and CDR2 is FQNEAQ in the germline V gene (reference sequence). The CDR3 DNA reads TGTGCCAGCAGCTTAGCGGTTAGCGGAGGCCAGTACTTC. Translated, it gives CASSLAVSGGQYF.

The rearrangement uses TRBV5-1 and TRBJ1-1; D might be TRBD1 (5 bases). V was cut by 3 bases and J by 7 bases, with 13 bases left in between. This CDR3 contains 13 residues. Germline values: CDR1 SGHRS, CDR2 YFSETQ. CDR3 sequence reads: CASSWGANIEAFF. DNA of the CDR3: TGCGCCAGCAGCTGGGGCGCGAATATTGAAGCTTTCTTT.

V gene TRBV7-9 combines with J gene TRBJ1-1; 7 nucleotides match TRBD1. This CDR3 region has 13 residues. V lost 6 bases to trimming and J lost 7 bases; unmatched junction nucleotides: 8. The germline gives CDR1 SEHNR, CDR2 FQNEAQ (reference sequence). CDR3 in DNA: TGTGCCAGCAGGCTGGGACAGCCACATGAAGCTTTCTTT. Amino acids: CASRLGQPHEAFF.

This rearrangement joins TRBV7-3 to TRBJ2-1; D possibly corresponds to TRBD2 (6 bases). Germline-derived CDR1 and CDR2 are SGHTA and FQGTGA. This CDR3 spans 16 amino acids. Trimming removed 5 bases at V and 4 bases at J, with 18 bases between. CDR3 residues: CASSRLGGPSYNEQFF. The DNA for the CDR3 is TGTGCCAGCAGCCGACTTGGAGGGCCTAGTTACAATGAGCAGTTCTTC. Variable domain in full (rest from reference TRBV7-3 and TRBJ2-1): GAGVSQTPSNKVTEKGKYVELRCDPISGHTALYWYRQSLGQGPEFLIYFQGTGAADDSGLPNDRFFAVRPEGSVSTLKIQRTERGDSAVYLCASSRLGGPSYNEQFFGPGTRLTVL.

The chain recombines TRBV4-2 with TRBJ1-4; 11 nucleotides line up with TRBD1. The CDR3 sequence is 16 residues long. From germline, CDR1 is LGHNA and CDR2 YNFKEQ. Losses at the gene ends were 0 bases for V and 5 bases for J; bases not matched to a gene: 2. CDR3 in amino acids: CASSQEGQGVNEKLFF. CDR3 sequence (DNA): TGTGCCAGCAGCCAAGAGGGACAGGGGGTAAATGAAAAACTGTTTTTT.

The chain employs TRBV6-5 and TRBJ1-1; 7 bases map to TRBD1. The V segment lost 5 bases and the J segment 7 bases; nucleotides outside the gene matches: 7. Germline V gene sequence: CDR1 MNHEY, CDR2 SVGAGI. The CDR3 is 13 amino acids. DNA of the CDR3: TGTGCCAGCAGTCCCCCAGGGACAGTTGAAGCTTTCTTT. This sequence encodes CASSPPGTVEAFF.

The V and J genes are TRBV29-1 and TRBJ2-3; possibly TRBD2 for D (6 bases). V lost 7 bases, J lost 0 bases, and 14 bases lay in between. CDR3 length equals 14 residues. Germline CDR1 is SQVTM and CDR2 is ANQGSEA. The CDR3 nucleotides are TGCAGCGCGGAGGGTGAGACTAGCACAGATACGCAGTATTTT. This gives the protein CSAEGETSTDTQYF.

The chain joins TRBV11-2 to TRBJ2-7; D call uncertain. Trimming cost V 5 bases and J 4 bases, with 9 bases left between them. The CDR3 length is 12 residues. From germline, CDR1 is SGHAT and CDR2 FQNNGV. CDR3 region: CASSANLYEQYF. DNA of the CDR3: TGTGCCAGCAGCGCCAATCTATACGAGCAGTACTTC.

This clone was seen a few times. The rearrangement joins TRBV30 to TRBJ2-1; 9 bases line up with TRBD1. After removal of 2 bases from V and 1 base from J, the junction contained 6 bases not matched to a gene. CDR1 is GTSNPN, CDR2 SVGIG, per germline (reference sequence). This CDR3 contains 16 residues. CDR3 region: CAWSPRGQGSYNEQFF. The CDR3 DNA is TGTGCCTGGAGTCCCCGCGGACAGGGGTCCTACAATGAGCAGTTCTTC.

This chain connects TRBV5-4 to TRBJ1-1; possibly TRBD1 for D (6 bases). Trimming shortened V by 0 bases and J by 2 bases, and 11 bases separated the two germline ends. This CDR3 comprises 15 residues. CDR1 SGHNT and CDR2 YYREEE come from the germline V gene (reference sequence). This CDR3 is CASSLVGRGNTEAFF. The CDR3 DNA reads TGTGCCAGCAGCTTGGTTGGCAGGGGAAACACTGAAGCTTTCTTT.

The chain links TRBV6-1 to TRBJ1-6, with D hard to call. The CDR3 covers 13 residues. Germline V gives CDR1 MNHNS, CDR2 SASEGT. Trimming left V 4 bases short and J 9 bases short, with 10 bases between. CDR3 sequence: CASSGEEFSPLHF. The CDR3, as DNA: TGTGCCAGCAGTGGGGAGGAATTTTCACCCCTCCACTTT.

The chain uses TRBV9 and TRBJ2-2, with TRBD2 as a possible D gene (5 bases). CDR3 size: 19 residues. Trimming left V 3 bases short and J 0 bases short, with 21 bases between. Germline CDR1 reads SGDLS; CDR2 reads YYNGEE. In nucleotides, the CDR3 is TGTGCCAGCAGCGAGTCATTGTCCGGGATAGACGCGAACACCGGGGAGCTGTTTTTT. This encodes CASSESLSGIDANTGELFF.

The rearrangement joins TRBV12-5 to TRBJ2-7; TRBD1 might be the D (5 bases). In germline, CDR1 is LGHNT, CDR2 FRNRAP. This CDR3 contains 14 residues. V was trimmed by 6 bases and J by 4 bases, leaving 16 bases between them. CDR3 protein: CASGTAMTVYEQYF. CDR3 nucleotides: TGTGCTAGTGGGACGGCAATGACAGTTTACGAGCAGTACTTC.

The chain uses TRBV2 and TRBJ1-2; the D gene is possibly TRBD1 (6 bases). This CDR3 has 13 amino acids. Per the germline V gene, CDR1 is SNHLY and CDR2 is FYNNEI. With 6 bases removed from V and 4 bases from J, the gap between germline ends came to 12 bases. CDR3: CASSEQGSYGYTF. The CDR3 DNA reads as TGTGCCAGCAGCGAACAGGGATCCTATGGCTACACCTTC.

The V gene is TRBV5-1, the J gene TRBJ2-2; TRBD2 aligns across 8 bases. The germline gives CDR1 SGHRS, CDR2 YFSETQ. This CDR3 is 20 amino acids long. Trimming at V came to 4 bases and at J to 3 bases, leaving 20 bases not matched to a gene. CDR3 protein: CASSPFPSTAGAPDTGELFF. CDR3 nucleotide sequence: TGCGCCAGCAGCCCGTTCCCATCCACAGCGGGGGCCCCGGACACCGGGGAGCTGTTTTTT.

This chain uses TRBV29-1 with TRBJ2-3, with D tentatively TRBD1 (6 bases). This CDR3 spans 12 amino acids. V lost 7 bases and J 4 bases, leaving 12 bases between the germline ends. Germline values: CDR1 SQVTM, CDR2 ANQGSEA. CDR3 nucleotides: TGCAGCGCGGGACAAGAGGCAGATACGCAGTATTTT. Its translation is CSAGQEADTQYF.